This is a list of T cell receptor beta chains from one sample in a study of CD8+CD57+ T cells in acquired aplastic anemia. One entry per CDR3 protein results from TCRdb running MiXCR on the reads. The sample records roughly 61,000 distinct CDR3 sequences, roughly 58% being singletons. The sample comprised sorted CD4+, CD8+, or CD8+CD57+ T cells (not recorded which) from PBMCs. The source is a human donor in good health, serving as a control. Each CDR3 is given with its conserved first and last residue. The order of the fields is D gene, clone size, V gene, J gene, CDR3 DNA, CDR3 protein. The D gene is left open where the match is weak. The listing skips clone size in some rows; elsewhere it reads once, few, many or a size class.

>NA|NA|TRBV19|TRBJ2-7
TGTGCCAGTAGTAGGGACGGGACCTACGAGCAGTACTTC
CASSRDGTYEQYF
>TRBD1|many|TRBV6-1|TRBJ1-1
TGTGCCAGCTCACAGGGGCTGGGGAACACTGAAGCTTTCTTT
CASSQGLGNTEAFF
>TRBD1|few|TRBV10-3|TRBJ2-1
TGTGCCATCAGTCCCCAGGGGGCAAGATCCAATGAGCAGTTCTTC
CAISPQGARSNEQFF
>TRBD2|NA|TRBV19|TRBJ2-1
TGTGCCAGTAGTATAGATCTTCTAGCGGGAAGTGAGCAGTTCTTC
CASSIDLLAGSEQFF
>NA|NA|TRBV19|TRBJ1-3
TGTGCCAGTACGGACACCGGTCGAAACACCATATATTTT
CASTDTGRNTIYF
>NA|many|TRBV2|TRBJ1-1
TGTGCCAGCAGTGATAGGGGAAGGGTCTTGAACACTGAAGCTTTCTTT
CASSDRGRVLNTEAFF
>NA|many|TRBV19|TRBJ2-1
TGTGCCAGTAGTATAGTTCCAGCGCAGAACCGGTACAATGAGCAGTTCTTC
CASSIVPAQNRYNEQFF
>TRBD1|NA|TRBV24-1|TRBJ2-7
TGTGCCACCAGTGATAGCGGACAGGTTCTTCCCTACGAGCAGTACTTC
CATSDSGQVLPYEQYF
>NA|NA|TRBV25-1|TRBJ2-7
TGTGCCAGCAGTGGGGGGCGGGGGCCAGCCTACGAGCAGTACTTC
CASSGGRGPAYEQYF
>TRBD2|many|TRBV12-3/TRBV12-4|TRBJ2-1
TGTGCCAGCAGTTTCAGGTTCGGGACTAGCGGGAACAATGAGCAGTTCTTC
CASSFRFGTSGNNEQFF
>NA|NA|TRBV10-2|TRBJ2-7
TGCGCCAGCAGTGAGTTTGGCGGGTACGAGCAGTACTTC
CASSEFGGYEQYF
>NA|NA|TRBV11-2|TRBJ2-7
TGTGCCAGCAGCTTAATCAACAGGGACGACAGGTACGAGCAGTACTTC
CASSLINRDDRYEQYF
>NA|NA|TRBV10-1|TRBJ2-3
TGCGCCAGCAGTGAGGGCAGTTCAGCAAGCACAGATACGCAGTATTTT
CASSEGSSASTDTQYF
>NA|many|TRBV9|TRBJ2-1
TGTGCCAGCAGCCTTGGCGGGGAATCCCCGCCCTACAATGAGCAGTTCTTC
CASSLGGESPPYNEQFF
>NA|NA|TRBV7-2|TRBJ1-4
TGTGCCAGCTCCCCTGGGATTAATGAAAAACTGTTTTTT
CASSPGINEKLFF
>TRBD2|many|TRBV19|TRBJ2-3
TGTGCCAGTAGTCTCGGACTAGCGGCTACAGATACGCAGTATTTT
CASSLGLAATDTQYF
>TRBD1|NA|TRBV7-3|TRBJ1-5
TGTGCCAGCAGCTTAATCGGACAGGGTGGTCAGCCCCAGCATTTT
CASSLIGQGGQPQHF
>TRBD2|NA|TRBV11-2|TRBJ2-3
TGTGCCAGCAGCTCCCGAGGGACTAGCGGGGCAGATACGCAGTATTTT
CASSSRGTSGADTQYF
>NA|many|TRBV20-1|TRBJ1-2
TGCAGTGCCCGAAGAGACGGCCTCTATGGCTACACCTTC
CSARRDGLYGYTF
>NA|NA|TRBV7-3|TRBJ2-7
TGTGCCAGCTCACCACCGGTCAGGGACACCTACGAGCAGTACTTC
CASSPPVRDTYEQYF
>NA|NA|TRBV20-1|TRBJ2-5
TGCAGTGCCGGTAGACAGTCAGGAGAGACCCAGTACTTC
CSAGRQSGETQYF
>NA|few|TRBV7-6|TRBJ1-5
TGTGCCAGCAGCTCCCATCCTACTAGGGGAGGTCAGCCCCAGCATTTT
CASSSHPTRGGQPQHF
>NA|NA|TRBV7-2|TRBJ1-2
TGTGCCAGCAGCCCGGACACTTTCTATGGCTACACCTTC
CASSPDTFYGYTF
>TRBD2|many|TRBV20-1|TRBJ2-3
TGCAGTGCTAGTGATCCTAGCGGGAGAACAGATACGCAGTATTTT
CSASDPSGRTDTQYF
>TRBD2|NA|TRBV10-2|TRBJ2-3
TGCGCCAGCACCTTAACCAGCGGGGGGGGCACAGATACGCAGTATTTT
CASTLTSGGGTDTQYF
>NA|once|TRBV7-6|TRBJ1-5
TGTGCCAGCAGCCCGCCCGGGGTTCAGCCCCAGCATTTT
CASSPPGVQPQHF
>TRBD1|many|TRBV6-1|TRBJ2-5
TGTGCCAGCAGGAACGACAGGGGGCAGTTAGAGACCCAGTACTTC
CASRNDRGQLETQYF
>NA|NA|TRBV2|TRBJ2-7
TGTGCCAGCAGTGCCGATGGAGGGGTTGCGCGCGAGCAGTACTTC
CASSADGGVAREQYF
>NA|NA|TRBV24-1|TRBJ2-6
TGTGCCACCAGTGAATCGCCCTCTGGGGCCAACGTCCTGACTTTC
CATSESPSGANVLTF
>NA|many|TRBV27|TRBJ2-1
TGTGCCAGCAGTTTATCGGGGATACGTAATGAGCAGTTCTTC
CASSLSGIRNEQFF
>NA|NA|TRBV5-1|TRBJ2-3
TGCGCCAGCAGCTTGGATGGGACAGATACGCAGTATTTT
CASSLDGTDTQYF
>NA|many|TRBV20-1|TRBJ2-1
TGCAGTGCTAGAGCCGCTGATCGGCGGGCCCTCAATGAGCAGTTCTTC
CSARAADRRALNEQFF
>NA|once|TRBV20-1|TRBJ2-7
TGCAGTGCCAGTAGTAAAGGAGGAGGGATGAGCTCCTACGAGCAGTACTTC
CSASSKGGGMSSYEQYF
>NA|NA|TRBV2|TRBJ2-7
TGTGCCAGCAATCCGGCGAGGCGCGACGAGCAGTACTTC
CASNPARRDEQYF